Each of the 19 T cell receptor beta chains below was sequenced from the same sample in a study of shared clonotypes between healthy human individuals. The table came from immunoSEQ multiplex PCR; TCRdb's copy has only in-frame clones and leaves some out. The sample has approximately 1.5 million clones; about 98% are singletons. The sequencing sample was made of naive CD4+ T cells sorted from blood. Subset: CD45RA+ positively selected. These receptors were obtained from a man in his thirties or forties in good health.

The V call is TRBV19, the J call TRBJ1-5; D call uncertain. The CDR3 contains 16 residues. Germline values: CDR1 LNHDA, CDR2 SQIVND (reference sequence). V lost 5 bases, J lost 6 bases, and 20 bases lay in between. The CDR3 DNA reads as TGTGCCAGTAGTGGCGGGGTTGGGAGAGGTGTTCAGCCCCAGCATTTT. It yields the protein CASSGGVGRGVQPQHF.

This clone was seen only once. V and J are TRBV11-3 and TRBJ2-7; unclear D gene. With 0 bases removed from V and 7 bases from J, the gap between germline ends came to 10 bases. The germline V gene encodes CDR1 SGHNT and CDR2 YENEEA. The CDR3 extends over 13 amino acids. The CDR3 DNA reads TGTGCCAGCAGCTTAGATCGGGTGAGAGAGCAGTACTTC. This sequence encodes CASSLDRVREQYF. Full variable domain (missing parts from reference TRBV11-3 and TRBJ2-7): EAGVVQSPRYKIIEKKQPVAFWCNPISGHNTLYWYLQNLGQGPELLIRYENEEAVDDSQLPKDRFSAERLKGVDSTLKIQPAELGDSAVYLCASSLDRVREQYFGPGTRLTVT.

The chain joins TRBV28 to TRBJ1-4; D not resolved. Germline-derived CDR1 and CDR2 are MDHEN and SYDVKM. The CDR3 extends over 14 amino acids. Trimming removed 6 bases from V and 4 bases from J, with 12 bases in between. The CDR3 region is CASRPGSLNEKLFF. The CDR3 region has the DNA TGTGCCAGCAGGCCCGGAAGCCTTAATGAAAAACTGTTTTTT.

About this clone: In the same sample, other DNA sequences code for this CDR3. The chain carries TRBV7-9 and TRBJ2-7; D unclear. The CDR3 covers 13 residues. The V and J ends lost 2 bases and 2 bases respectively, with 7 bases between them. Germline CDR1 reads SEHNR; CDR2 reads FQNEAQ (reference sequence). The CDR3 DNA reads as TGTGCCAGCAGCTTATCGTCTACCTACGAGCAGTACTTC. The encoded protein is CASSLSSTYEQYF.

This chain connects TRBV5-6 to TRBJ1-1; 9 bases are a match to TRBD1. From germline, CDR1 is SGHDT and CDR2 YYEEEE. This CDR3 is 15 amino acids long. Germline trimming cut 4 bases from V and 1 base from J; bases unmatched to any gene: 5. CDR3 coding DNA: TGTGCCAGCAGCGCAGCGGACAGGGGGAACACTGAAGCTTTCTTT. Its protein product is CASSAADRGNTEAFF.

The chain joins TRBV10-3 to TRBJ1-2; possibly TRBD1 for D (6 bases). Trimming removed 4 bases at V and 5 bases at J, with 11 bases between. From germline, CDR1 is ENHRY and CDR2 SYGVKD. The CDR3 totals 13 residues. CDR3 coding DNA: TGTGCCATCAGTGGGGAGGGGGATTATGGCTACACCTTC. Translating gives CAISGEGDYGYTF.

The chain has TRBV27 and TRBJ2-1, with 8 positions matching TRBD2. Germline-derived CDR1 and CDR2 are MNHEY and SMNVEV (reference sequence). J was trimmed by 9 bases and V by 5 bases; bases with no gene match: 3. The CDR3 runs 12 residues. CDR3 residues: CASSRTSTEQFF. The CDR3 DNA reads as TGTGCCAGCAGTCGGACTAGCACTGAGCAGTTCTTC.

The chain has TRBV11-3 and TRBJ1-2; D call uncertain. Germline CDR1 SGHNT, CDR2 YENEEA. The CDR3 runs 14 residues. The V gene lost 1 base and the J gene lost 1 base, with 7 bases spanning the gap. The CDR3 sequence is CASSLARRNYGYTF. In DNA form, the CDR3 reads TGTGCCAGCAGCTTAGCGAGACGTAACTATGGCTACACCTTC.

CDR3 residues: CASSSPGGGTSYNEQFF. In DNA form, the CDR3 reads TGTGCCAGTAGTAGCCCTGGCGGGGGAACCAGCTACAATGAGCAGTTCTTC. V is TRBV19 and J is TRBJ2-1; TRBD2 matches 7 bases. CDR1 is LNHDA and CDR2 is SQIVND in the germline V gene (reference sequence). The CDR3 length is 17 residues. J was trimmed by 3 bases and V by 4 bases; bases with no gene match: 12.

The chain carries TRBV6-4 and TRBJ1-3; D remains unclear. CDR1 is MRHNA and CDR2 is SNTAGT in the germline V gene. The CDR3 runs 16 residues. V was clipped by 3 bases and J by 3 bases, with 15 bases between them. The CDR3 region is CASSEWQETDGNTIYF. CDR3 DNA: TGTGCCAGCAGTGAGTGGCAAGAGACGGATGGAAACACCATATATTTT.

This chain uses TRBV2 with TRBJ1-5; unclear D gene. The germline V and J ends were trimmed by 2 bases and 2 bases, with 13 bases remaining between them. Germline V gives CDR1 SNHLY, CDR2 FYNNEI. This CDR3 contains 16 residues. This CDR3 reads CASSELSYWGNQPQHF. In nucleotides, the CDR3 is TGTGCCAGCAGTGAATTGTCTTACTGGGGCAATCAGCCCCAGCATTTT.

V gene TRBV19 combines with J gene TRBJ2-5, with 9 bases matching TRBD1. CDR3 length: 14 residues. Looked up from germline, CDR1 is LNHDA and CDR2 is SQIVND (reference sequence). The V gene end was trimmed by 1 base and the J gene end by 5 bases; junction bases not matched to a gene: 2. The CDR3 sequence is CASSIVGTGETQYF. CDR3 in DNA: TGTGCCAGTAGTATAGTGGGGACAGGGGAGACCCAGTACTTC.

Notes on this clone: The sample has other DNA sequences that encode this CDR3 too. This sequence joins TRBV10-3 and TRBJ2-6, with D unresolved. The CDR3 has 15 residues. V lost 3 bases, J lost 2 bases, and 8 bases lay in between. Germline values: CDR1 ENHRY, CDR2 SYGVKD. CDR3 protein: CAISELGTGANVLTF. The CDR3 DNA sequence: TGTGCCATCAGTGAATTAGGGACTGGGGCCAACGTCCTGACTTTC.

About this clone itself: At one boundary the junction diverges from the germline segment, which might be a read error. The CDR3 loop reads CASSYHLQGAKTGELFF. The CDR3 nucleotides are TGCGCCAGCAGCTACCACCTACAGGGGGCGAAGACCGGGGAGCTGTTTTTT. The chain is built from TRBV5-1 and TRBJ2-2; TRBD1 matches at 9 bases. Germline V gene sequence: CDR1 SGHRS, CDR2 YFSETQ. This CDR3 spans 17 amino acids. The whole variable domain, remainder taken from reference TRBV5-1 and TRBJ2-2, is KAGVTQTPRYLIKTRGQQVTLSCSPISGHRSVSWYQQTPGQGLQFLFEYFSETQRNKGNFPGRFSGRQFSNSRSEMNVSTLELGDSALYLCASSYHLQGAKTGELFFGEGSRLTVL.

The V call is TRBV27, the J call TRBJ1-2; D gene unclear. In germline, CDR1 is MNHEY, CDR2 SMNVEV (reference sequence). The germline V and J ends were trimmed by 5 bases and 8 bases, with 21 bases remaining between them. The CDR3 length is 15 residues. The CDR3 here is CASSKAPNSDGGYTF. The CDR3 DNA reads as TGTGCCAGCAGTAAAGCCCCGAACAGCGATGGGGGCTACACCTTC.

On this clone: In the same sample, other DNA sequences code for this CDR3. J is TRBJ1-3 and V is TRBV2; D not certain. V lost 4 bases and J 0 bases, leaving 4 bases between the germline ends. From germline, CDR1 is SNHLY and CDR2 FYNNEI. The CDR3 runs to 13 residues. CDR3 region: CASSVGSGNTIYF. As DNA, the CDR3 is TGTGCCAGCAGTGTTGGCTCTGGAAACACCATATATTTT.

The chain has TRBV2 and TRBJ2-2, with 7 bases lining up with TRBD1. There are 15 residues in the CDR3. Germline V gene lookup returns CDR1 SNHLY and CDR2 FYNNEI. After removal of 6 bases from V and 2 bases from J, the junction contained 6 bases not matched to a gene. The CDR3 is CASSFRDSNTGELFF. The CDR3 DNA reads TGTGCCAGCAGCTTCCGGGACAGCAACACCGGGGAGCTGTTTTTT.

This chain connects TRBV21-1 to TRBJ2-7; the table's D call of TRBD1 was not tested on the DNA. TRBV21-1 has pseudogene status. There are 14 residues in the CDR3. CDR3 sequence reads: CASSTQAFGYEQYF. The CDR3 DNA reads as TGTGCCAGCAGCACCCAGGCTTTTGGCTACGAGCAGTACTTC.

The CDR3 spells CASSLVGLTGVNQPQHF. CDR3 bases: TGTGCCAGCAGCTTAGTGGGTCTGACAGGGGTGAATCAGCCCCAGCATTTT. V is TRBV7-9 and J is TRBJ1-5; 8 positions agree with TRBD1. Trimming at V came to 1 base and at J to 4 bases, leaving 9 bases not matched to a gene. CDR1 is SEHNR, CDR2 FQNEAQ, per germline (reference sequence). The CDR3 extends over 17 amino acids.